This passage covers 25 T cell receptor beta chains from one sample sequenced in a study of cytomegalovirus exposure and HLA in healthy donors. PCR involved 60 Vbeta and 13 Jbeta primers. The protocol was immunoSEQ multiplex PCR, while the TCRdb copy is restricted to in-frame clones and leaves out a portion. The repertoire holds approximately 59,000 clones, with roughly 60% as singletons. The sequenced sample was PBMCs. These receptors were obtained from a man between 25 and 39 years old in good health and CMV-seronegative.

This rearrangement joins TRBV6-1 to TRBJ2-7; perhaps TRBD2 as D (5 bases). Trimming removed 6 bases from V and 7 bases from J, with 19 bases in between. Germline CDR1 reads MNHNS; CDR2 reads SASEGT. The CDR3 covers 14 residues. The CDR3 loop reads CASSPGVSWREQYF. CDR3 DNA sequence: TGTGCCAGCAGCCCCGGGGTGTCGTGGAGAGAGCAGTACTTC.

The V call is TRBV29-1, the J call TRBJ1-2; D might be TRBD1 (6 bases). Germline loops: CDR1 SQVTM, CDR2 ANQGSEA. This CDR3 has 13 residues. The V end was cut by 3 bases, the J end by 0 bases, with 8 bases between. CDR3 loop: CSVDGQPNYGYTF. CDR3 in DNA: TGCAGCGTTGACGGACAGCCTAACTATGGCTACACCTTC.

The chain joins TRBV15 to TRBJ2-7; 9 nucleotides line up with TRBD1. The CDR3 runs to 15 residues. Trimming cost V 3 bases and J 4 bases; bases outside gene matches: 7. CDR1 and CDR2 from the germline V gene are LNHNV and YYDKDF (reference sequence). CDR3 region: CATSRRTGATYEQYF. The DNA of the CDR3 is TGTGCCACCAGCAGGAGGACAGGGGCCACTTACGAGCAGTACTTC. The whole variable domain, remainder taken from reference TRBV15 and TRBJ2-7, is DAMVIQNPRYQVTQFGKPVTLSCSQTLNHNVMYWYQQKSSQAPKLLFHYYDKDFNNEADTPDNFQSRRPNTSFCFLDIRSPGLGDTAMYLCATSRRTGATYEQYFGPGTRLTVT.

The chain employs TRBV7-2 and TRBJ1-2; 9 bases agree with TRBD1. The J segment lost 7 bases and the V segment lost 3 bases, leaving 6 bases of the junction unmatched. The germline gives CDR1 SGHTA, CDR2 FQGNSA. The CDR3 has 14 amino acids. CDR3 region: CASSFSTGGVGYTF. The CDR3 region has the DNA TGTGCCAGCAGCTTCTCAACAGGGGGCGTTGGCTACACCTTC.

This chain uses TRBV7-2 with TRBJ2-7, with 10 bases that match TRBD1. V lost 3 bases and J lost 5; bases outside the gene matches: 4. The germline CDR1 and CDR2 sequences are SGHTA and FQGNSA. The CDR3 runs to 14 residues. CDR3 DNA: TGTGCCAGCAGCTTTGTGACAGGGGGCCACGAGCAGTACTTC. Translation: CASSFVTGGHEQYF.

A single count supports this clone. This chain links TRBV4-1 with TRBJ2-5; 7 positions match TRBD1. The CDR3 length is 16 residues. The ends lost 0 bases at V and 5 bases at J; junction bases unmatched: 9. Per the germline V gene, CDR1 is MGHRA and CDR2 is YSYEKL. CDR3 sequence: CASSQDGTDRTETQYF. CDR3 coding DNA: TGCGCCAGCAGCCAAGATGGGACGGACAGGACGGAGACCCAGTACTTC.

The genes are TRBV4-1 and TRBJ2-1, with 8 bases matching TRBD2. Trimming removed 0 bases from V and 5 bases from J; junction bases left unmatched: 12. The CDR3 covers 18 residues. Germline values: CDR1 MGHRA, CDR2 YSYEKL. CDR3 residues: CASSQDPGLAKTDNEQFF. In nucleotides, the CDR3 is TGCGCCAGCAGCCAAGACCCCGGACTAGCCAAAACCGACAATGAGCAGTTCTTC.

The rearrangement joins TRBV9 to TRBJ2-7, with 9 bases identical to TRBD1. Germline CDR1 and CDR2: SGDLS and YYNGEE. After removal of 1 base from V and 3 bases from J, the junction contained 2 bases not matched to a gene. There are 14 residues in the CDR3. In DNA form, the CDR3 reads TGTGCCAGCAGCGTACGGGACAGGGACTACGAGCAGTACTTC. The encoded protein is CASSVRDRDYEQYF. Full variable domain (outside the CDR3, taken from reference TRBV9 and TRBJ2-7): DSGVTQTPKHLITATGQRVTLRCSPRSGDLSVYWYQQSLDQGLQFLIQYYNGEERAKGNILERFSAQQFPDLHSELNLSSLELGDSALYFCASSVRDRDYEQYFGPGTRLTVT.

This clone has only a few counts. The chain combines TRBV2 with TRBJ2-1; weak D call: TRBD2 (5 bases). Trimming cost V 2 bases and J 2 bases, with 13 bases left between them. The CDR3 length is 16 residues. Germline V gene sequence: CDR1 SNHLY, CDR2 FYNNEI. The CDR3 nucleotides read TGTGCCAGCAGTGAACGCTCGCCCGGGGCCTACAATGAGCAGTTCTTC. It encodes CASSERSPGAYNEQFF.

This clone is a singleton in its sample. The chain is built from TRBV7-9 and TRBJ2-7, with 7 bases fitting TRBD1. The junction had 7 bases not matched to a gene; V was cut back by 5 bases and J by 0 bases. CDR3 length: 15 residues. Looked up from germline, CDR1 is SEHNR and CDR2 is FQNEAQ (reference sequence). CDR3 sequence reads: CASSAQGQISYEQYF. The CDR3 DNA follows: TGTGCCAGCAGCGCCCAGGGACAGATCTCCTACGAGCAGTACTTC.

The chain links TRBV7-9 to TRBJ2-7, with 7 positions matching TRBD1. The germline V gene encodes CDR1 SEHNR and CDR2 FQNEAQ (reference sequence). V lost 3 bases and J lost 4; bases outside the gene matches: 6. The CDR3 is made up of 14 amino acids. CDR3 DNA sequence: TGTGCCAGCAGCTTGCAGGGGGTTTCTTACGAGCAGTACTTC. Residues: CASSLQGVSYEQYF.

The gene calls are TRBV30 and TRBJ2-7; TRBD2 matches at 8 bases. The germline CDR1 and CDR2 sequences are GTSNPN and SVGIG (reference sequence). The CDR3 runs to 15 residues. V gave up 0 bases and J gave up 6 bases; unmatched junction bases: 10. The CDR3 here is CAWSVPGLAVGEQYF. The CDR3 DNA follows: TGTGCCTGGAGTGTACCAGGACTAGCCGTGGGCGAGCAGTACTTC.

As DNA, the CDR3 is TGTGCCAGCGGGCTAATACAAGGCACCGGGGAGCTGTTTTTT. It yields the protein CASGLIQGTGELFF. This sequence joins TRBV6-1 and TRBJ2-2; D remains ambiguous. With 8 bases removed from V and 4 bases from J, the gap between germline ends came to 14 bases. The CDR3 spans 14 residues. Germline CDR1 MNHNS, CDR2 SASEGT.

V and J are TRBV7-9 and TRBJ2-1; no definite D call. The CDR3 has 13 amino acids. V was cut by 5 bases and J by 0 bases, with 5 bases left in between. Germline CDR1 reads SEHNR; CDR2 reads FQNEAQ (reference sequence). CDR3 in DNA: TGTGCCAGCAGCCCGAGCTCCTACAATGAGCAGTTCTTC. Protein product: CASSPSSYNEQFF.

The genes are TRBV7-9 and TRBJ2-5; the D gene is possibly TRBD1 (6 bases). V lost 6 bases, J lost 5 bases, and 13 bases lay in between. The CDR3 length is 13 residues. CDR1 is SEHNR and CDR2 is FQNEAQ in the germline V gene (reference sequence). DNA of the CDR3: TGTGCCAGCAGTGGGGGCCCGGATGAGACCCAGTACTTC. This codes for CASSGGPDETQYF.

V gene TRBV5-1 combines with J gene TRBJ2-2; D ambiguous. V lost 4 bases and J lost 5, with 9 bases in between. CDR3 length: 13 amino acids. Germline V gene sequence: CDR1 SGHRS, CDR2 YFSETQ. For the CDR3, the DNA is TGCGCCAGCAGCCCAGACGGGACCGGGGAGCTGTTTTTT. Its translation: CASSPDGTGELFF.

The chain recombines TRBV29-1 with TRBJ2-3, with 7 bases lining up with TRBD2. The length of the CDR3 is 14 residues. V lost 5 bases, J lost 2 bases, and 7 bases stayed unmatched. CDR1 SQVTM and CDR2 ANQGSEA come from the germline V gene. The CDR3 sequence: CSVFRDYLTDTQYF. The DNA of the CDR3 is TGCAGCGTTTTCAGGGACTACCTCACAGATACGCAGTATTTT.

The chain recombines TRBV4-1 with TRBJ2-6; 7 bases are a match to TRBD1. Germline CDR1 MGHRA, CDR2 YSYEKL. Losses at the gene ends were 5 bases for V and 1 base for J; bases not matched to a gene: 8. The CDR3 consists of 17 residues. The CDR3 region is CASSEGAGSSGANVLTF. The DNA for the CDR3 is TGCGCCAGCAGCGAGGGGGCGGGCTCTTCTGGGGCCAACGTCCTGACTTTC.

The rearrangement links TRBV4-1 to TRBJ2-3, with TRBD1 matching over 12 bases. Trimming took 4 bases from V and 4 from J; bases not matched to a gene: 6. CDR3 length: 16 amino acids. Germline CDR1 MGHRA, CDR2 YSYEKL. CDR3 sequence: CASSRVGQGASDTQYF. Written as DNA, the CDR3 is TGCGCCAGCAGCCGGGTGGGACAGGGGGCATCAGATACGCAGTATTTT.

The genes are TRBV6-1 and TRBJ2-1; the D is unclear. The CDR3 spans 15 residues. CDR1 is MNHNS, CDR2 SASEGT, per germline. V was cut by 8 bases and J by 0 bases, with 14 bases left in between. CDR3 loop: CASSRSGSSYNEQFF. In DNA form, the CDR3 reads TGTGCCAGCTCCAGGTCAGGCTCCTCCTACAATGAGCAGTTCTTC.

This chain links TRBV11-2 with TRBJ2-7; TRBD2 might be the D (7 bases). Germline V lookup: CDR1 SGHAT, CDR2 FQNNGV. V dropped 5 bases and J dropped 9 bases, with 14 bases sitting between them. The CDR3 has 12 residues. CDR3 residues: CASSPGGPWQYF. CDR3 coding DNA: TGTGCCAGCAGCCCCGGGGGGCCATGGCAGTACTTC.

This clone appeared a single time. The chain couples TRBV6-1 to TRBJ1-4; 7 nucleotides line up with TRBD1. Germline trimming cut 6 bases from V and 3 bases from J; bases unmatched to any gene: 7. CDR1 is MNHNS, CDR2 SASEGT, per germline. The CDR3 consists of 15 residues. CDR3 sequence: CASSRGQSPNEKLFF. The CDR3 bases are TGTGCCAGCAGCAGGGGACAGAGCCCTAATGAAAAACTGTTTTTT.

The V gene is TRBV4-2, the J gene TRBJ2-2; tentatively, D is TRBD1 (5 bases). CDR1 LGHNA and CDR2 YNFKEQ come from the germline V gene. Trimming pared 5 bases from V and 2 bases from J, leaving 12 bases between. The CDR3 contains 15 residues. This chain's CDR3 is CASSSRQTNTGELFF. CDR3 DNA: TGTGCCAGCAGCTCCCGACAGACCAACACCGGGGAGCTGTTTTTT.

This clone was detected only a few times. Here the CDR3 reads CASSESRNQPQHF. The CDR3 nucleotides are TGTGCCAGCAGTGAAAGCCGGAATCAGCCCCAGCATTTT. This chain joins TRBV6-1 and TRBJ1-5; no clear D. V lost 2 bases, J lost 4 bases, and 6 bases lay in between. This CDR3 comprises 13 residues. Germline CDR1 reads MNHNS; CDR2 reads SASEGT.

The V call is TRBV11-2, the J call TRBJ1-3; D is undetermined. Germline CDR1 is SGHAT and CDR2 is FQNNGV. The ends were cut back, 1 base at V and 11 bases at J, with 12 bases in the middle. The CDR3 runs to 13 residues. The CDR3 is CASSLGRARPIYF. In nucleotides, the CDR3 is TGTGCCAGCAGCTTAGGTCGCGCCAGGCCCATATATTTT.